Below are 9 T cell receptor beta chains sequenced from a single sample in a study of shared clonotypes between healthy human individuals. The naive CD8 subset, CD45RO-negative cells positively selected for CCR7, excluded terminally differentiated effector memory CD45RA+ cells. Some clones are missing from TCRdb's copy, which holds only in-frame ones; the method was immunoSEQ multiplex PCR. Altogether about 800,000 clones are present, roughly 96% being singletons, with the ten largest covering less than 0.25%. The source material was naive CD8+ T cells sorted from blood. The receptor set was obtained from a man aged 30-40 years in good health.

The chain combines TRBV19 with TRBJ1-2; D possibly corresponds to TRBD1 (6 bases). This CDR3 spans 15 amino acids. The V gene lost 5 bases and the J gene lost 3 bases, with 16 bases spanning the gap. CDR1 and CDR2 from the germline V gene are LNHDA and SQIVND (reference sequence). The CDR3 protein is CASSPRQTGDYGYTF. CDR3 nucleotides: TGTGCCAGTAGTCCCCGACAGACAGGAGACTATGGCTACACCTTC.

This sequence joins TRBV9 and TRBJ2-4; 11 bases align to TRBD2. Looked up from germline, CDR1 is SGDLS and CDR2 is YYNGEE. The V and J ends lost 3 bases and 0 bases, in that order; junction bases with no gene match: 8. This CDR3 is built from 18 residues. CDR3 sequence reads: CASSAGTSGILAKNIQYF. CDR3 in DNA: TGTGCCAGCAGCGCCGGGACTAGCGGAATTCTAGCCAAAAACATTCAGTACTTC.

The chain joins TRBV2 to TRBJ2-7, with 9 bases that match TRBD2. The V and J ends lost 10 bases and 5 bases, in that order; junction bases with no gene match: 9. CDR1 SNHLY and CDR2 FYNNEI come from the germline V gene. CDR3 length: 13 amino acids. As DNA, the CDR3 is TGTGCCATCACGCGGGGGGGGAGCGACGAGCAGTACTTC. Translating it yields CAITRGGSDEQYF.

The chain combines TRBV7-9 with TRBJ2-1, with unresolved D. In germline, CDR1 is SEHNR, CDR2 FQNEAQ (reference sequence). V lost 4 bases to trimming and J lost 10 bases, with 8 bases between them. This CDR3 is built from 11 residues. CDR3 amino acids: CASSSGPEQFF. The CDR3 nucleotides are TGTGCCAGCAGCTCCGGCCCCGAGCAGTTCTTC.

This clone has a single count. The J gene is TRBJ2-5, the V gene TRBV10-3; the D is unclear. The CDR3 is made up of 16 amino acids. In germline, CDR1 is ENHRY, CDR2 SYGVKD. Trimming pared 4 bases from V and 1 base from J, leaving 16 bases between. The CDR3 bases are TGTGCCATCAGTGGCTCTACAGAAGGTTCCCAAGAGACCCAGTACTTC. Translation: CAISGSTEGSQETQYF.

The chain carries TRBV18 and TRBJ2-7; 10 bases match TRBD2. J was trimmed by 3 bases and V by 0 bases; bases with no gene match: 5. Germline V gene data show CDR1 as KGHSH and CDR2 as LQKENI. This CDR3 is 16 amino acids long. The CDR3 sequence: CASSPPSSGSYYEQYF. The CDR3 region has the DNA TGTGCCAGCTCACCACCGTCTAGCGGGAGTTACTACGAGCAGTACTTC.

This chain joins TRBV9 and TRBJ2-7; TRBD1 agrees at 7 bases. The CDR3 runs to 15 residues. V dropped 0 bases and J dropped 0; count of bases not matched to a gene: 3. Germline assignment: CDR1 SGDLS and CDR2 YYNGEE. The CDR3 spells CASSVAGTVSYEQYF. In DNA form, the CDR3 reads TGTGCCAGCAGCGTAGCCGGGACAGTCTCCTACGAGCAGTACTTC.

The V gene is TRBV7-8, the J gene TRBJ2-1; TRBD2 might be the D (5 bases). Per the germline V gene, CDR1 is SGHVS and CDR2 is FQNEAQ. CDR3 length: 15 residues. V lost 7 bases to trimming and J lost 7 bases, with 20 bases between them. The CDR3: CASIDRVFSENEQFF. The CDR3 DNA is TGTGCCAGCATTGACCGGGTCTTTAGCGAAAATGAGCAGTTCTTC.

The V and J genes are TRBV5-4 and TRBJ1-3; D is possibly TRBD1 (6 bases). The CDR3 has 16 amino acids. V gave up 0 bases and J gave up 3 bases, with 13 bases separating them. Germline V gene sequence: CDR1 SGHNT, CDR2 YYREEE (reference sequence). The CDR3 DNA follows: TGTGCCAGCAGCTTGGACGGGGGGGCCCGTGGAAACACCATATATTTT. Protein product: CASSLDGGARGNTIYF. Using reference TRBV5-4 and TRBJ1-3 for the parts outside the CDR3, the full variable domain is ETGVTQSPTHLIKTRGQQVTLRCSSQSGHNTVSWYQQALGQGPQFIFQYYREEENGRGNFPPRFSGLQFPNYSSELNVNALELDDSALYLCASSLDGGARGNTIYFGEGSWLTVV.